These 9 T cell receptor beta chains originate from one sample sequenced in a study of blood T cell repertoires in COVID-19. Generated by immunoSEQ multiplex PCR, the TCRdb table keeps only in-frame clones and is missing some. There are approximately 300,000 clones in the sample; around four fifths occur only once, and 4% to 5% lies in the top ten. Sequencing was carried out using peripheral blood. These TCRs come from a woman aged 50 to 60 with active or convalescent COVID-19.

The J gene is TRBJ1-1, the V gene TRBV5-1; weak D call: TRBD1 (6 bases). The germline gives CDR1 SGHRS, CDR2 YFSETQ. Trimming cost V 4 bases and J 0 bases, with 10 bases left between them. The CDR3 runs 14 residues. The CDR3 bases are TGCGCCAGCAGCCCGGGACACCTGAACACTGAAGCTTTCTTT. This codes for CASSPGHLNTEAFF.

This chain links TRBV3-1 (or the pseudogene TRBV3-2) with TRBJ2-1, with TRBD2 as a possible D gene (6 bases). In germline, CDR1 is LGHDT, CDR2 YNNKEL (reference sequence). Trimming removed 4 bases at V and 4 bases at J, with 20 bases between. CDR3 size: 17 residues. CDR3 DNA sequence: TGTGCCAGCAGCCCCTGGGGCGGGAATGCGAATTACAATGAGCAGTTCTTC. Translation gives CASSPWGGNANYNEQFF.

This sequence joins TRBV19 and TRBJ2-1; 11 bases map to TRBD2. Germline V gene data show CDR1 as LNHDA and CDR2 as SQIVND (reference sequence). With V trimmed by 6 bases and J by 8 bases, 12 bases remained unmatched. This CDR3 is built from 16 residues. As DNA, the CDR3 is TGTGCCAGTAGGGGAGAGGAACTAGCGGGAGCCGATGAGCAGTTCTTC. Amino acids: CASRGEELAGADEQFF.

The chain employs TRBV7-2 and TRBJ2-5; the match to TRBD1 covers 8 bases. Germline assignment: CDR1 SGHTA and CDR2 FQGNSA. Germline trimming cut 5 bases from V and 7 bases from J; bases unmatched to any gene: 15. The CDR3 is made up of 16 amino acids. The chain's CDR3 is CASSPRGQGIRRTQYF. CDR3 DNA: TGTGCCAGCAGCCCGCGAGGACAGGGAATAAGAAGGACCCAGTACTTC. Looking up the rest from reference TRBV7-2 and TRBJ2-5 gives the full variable domain: GAGVSQSPSNKVTEKGKDVELRCDPISGHTALYWYRQSLGQGLEFLIYFQGNSAPDKSGLPSDRFSAERTGGSVSTLTIQRTQQEDSAVYLCASSPRGQGIRRTQYFGPGTRLLVL.

This clone has only a few counts. V is TRBV6-5 and J is TRBJ2-7; tentatively, D is TRBD2 (6 bases). In germline, CDR1 is MNHEY, CDR2 SVGAGI. This CDR3 region has 15 residues. The V end was cut by 0 bases, the J end by 6 bases, with 15 bases between. DNA of the CDR3: TGTGCCAGCAGTTACTCGCCCCAGGGAGGATTCGAGCAGTACTTC. Translated: CASSYSPQGGFEQYF.

V is TRBV28 and J is TRBJ1-2, with D possibly TRBD1 on 6 matching bases. The CDR3 runs to 14 residues. V was shortened by 6 bases and J by 6 bases, with 17 bases between the two germline ends. Per the germline V gene, CDR1 is MDHEN and CDR2 is SYDVKM. The CDR3 region is CASRAGQPHDGYTF. CDR3 sequence (DNA): TGTGCCAGCAGGGCAGGACAGCCCCACGATGGCTACACCTTC.

The V call is TRBV27, the J call TRBJ1-6, with 7 bases that match TRBD1. V lost 2 bases to trimming and J lost 10 bases; unmatched junction nucleotides: 8. CDR1 and CDR2 from the germline V gene are MNHEY and SMNVEV (reference sequence). The CDR3 runs to 15 residues. CDR3 sequence (DNA): TGTGCCAGCAGTTTAGGCCGAGTAGGGGGCTCACCCCTCCACTTT. It specifies CASSLGRVGGSPLHF.

The chain employs TRBV5-8 and TRBJ2-3, with 14 nucleotides matching TRBD2. V lost 0 bases to trimming and J lost 1 base; unmatched junction nucleotides: 7. From germline, CDR1 is SGHTS and CDR2 YDEGEE. CDR3 length equals 19 residues. CDR3 nucleotides: TGTGCCAGCAGCTTGGCCGGGACTAGCGGGAGTAGGGGCACAGATACGCAGTATTTT. Encoded protein: CASSLAGTSGSRGTDTQYF.

The chain combines TRBV5-1 with TRBJ2-2, with TRBD2 identical over 7 bases. Germline V gives CDR1 SGHRS, CDR2 YFSETQ. V was clipped by 4 bases and J by 5 bases; unmatched bases: 11. CDR3 length: 16 amino acids. CDR3 in DNA: TGCGCCAGCAGCCCGATGGGGGGGTCGAGAACCGGGGAGCTGTTTTTT. Translating it yields CASSPMGGSRTGELFF.